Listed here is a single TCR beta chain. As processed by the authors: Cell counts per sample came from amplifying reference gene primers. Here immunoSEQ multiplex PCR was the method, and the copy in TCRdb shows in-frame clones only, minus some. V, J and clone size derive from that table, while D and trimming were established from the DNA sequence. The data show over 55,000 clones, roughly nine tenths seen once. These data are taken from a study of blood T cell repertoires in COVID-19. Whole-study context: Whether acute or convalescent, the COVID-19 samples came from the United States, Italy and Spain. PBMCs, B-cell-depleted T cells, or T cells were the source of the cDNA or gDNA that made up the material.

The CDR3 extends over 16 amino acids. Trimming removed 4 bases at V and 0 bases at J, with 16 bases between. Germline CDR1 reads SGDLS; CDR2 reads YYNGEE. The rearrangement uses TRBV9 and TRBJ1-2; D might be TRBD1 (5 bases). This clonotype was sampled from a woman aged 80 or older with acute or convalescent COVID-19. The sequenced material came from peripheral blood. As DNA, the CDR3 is TGTGCCAGCAGCTTCTACGACAGTACATCTAACTATGGCTACACCTTC. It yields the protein CASSFYDSTSNYGYTF. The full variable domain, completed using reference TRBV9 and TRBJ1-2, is DSGVTQTPKHLITATGQRVTLRCSPRSGDLSVYWYQQSLDQGLQFLIQYYNGEERAKGNILERFSAQQFPDLHSELNLSSLELGDSALYFCASSFYDSTSNYGYTFGSGTRLTVV.